Each of the 9 T cell receptor beta chains below was sequenced from the same sample in a study of T cell responses to AZD1222 COVID-19 vaccine. The table came from immunoSEQ multiplex PCR; TCRdb's copy has only in-frame clones and leaves some out. The table includes around 180,000 clones, 70% to 90% detected once. Sequencing used peripheral blood, obtained 28 days after the second AZD1222 dose. These receptors were taken from an adult who received the AZD1222 COVID-19 vaccine.

The J gene is TRBJ1-5, the V gene TRBV28, with 12 bases fitting TRBD1. J gave up 4 bases and V 7 bases, and 8 bases lay outside the gene matches. The CDR3 runs 16 residues. Germline CDR1 is MDHEN and CDR2 is SYDVKM. Here the CDR3 reads CASIIGTGGLNQPQHF. The CDR3 DNA reads as TGTGCCAGCATTATCGGGACAGGGGGCTTGAATCAGCCCCAGCATTTT.

This clone was picked up one time. In DNA, the CDR3 is TGCGCCAGCAGCCAAGATCCTCCGACAGGGGCGGCTGGAAACACCATATATTTT. Translated: CASSQDPPTGAAGNTIYF. The chain couples TRBV4-3 to TRBJ1-3, with 8 bases aligning to TRBD1. Germline CDR1 is LGHNA and CDR2 is YSLEER. Unmatched junction bases numbered 9, after V lost 0 bases and J lost 2 bases. CDR3 length: 18 amino acids.

This chain's CDR3 is CASSPRWGVGYTDTQYF. Written as DNA, the CDR3 is TGTGCCAGCAGCCCCCGGTGGGGGGTTGGGTACACAGATACGCAGTATTTT. V usage is TRBV7-2 and J usage is TRBJ2-3; D perhaps matches TRBD2 (6 bases). Trimming took off 5 bases at V and 2 bases at J, with 20 bases between the two ends. The germline V gene encodes CDR1 SGHTA and CDR2 FQGNSA. The CDR3 runs 17 residues. Supplemented by reference TRBV7-2 and TRBJ2-3, the full variable domain reads GAGVSQSPSNKVTEKGKDVELRCDPISGHTALYWYRQSLGQGLEFLIYFQGNSAPDKSGLPSDRFSAERTGGSVSTLTIQRTQQEDSAVYLCASSPRWGVGYTDTQYFGPGTRLTVL.

CDR3 nucleotides: TGTGCCAGCAGTGAAGCGGGAGCGCTCTACAATGAGCAGTTCTTC. Its protein is CASSEAGALYNEQFF. The chain links TRBV25-1 to TRBJ2-1, with TRBD2 identical over 7 bases. V shed 2 bases, J shed 3 bases, and the junction held 4 bases outside the gene matches. The CDR3 is 15 residues long. CDR1 and CDR2 (germline): MGHDK, SYGVNS.

The chain recombines TRBV6-5 with TRBJ1-2; D is undetermined. CDR3 length: 14 residues. CDR1 is MNHEY, CDR2 SVGAGI, per germline. Between the trimmed V and J ends, which lost 5 bases and 6 bases, there was a span of 16 bases. The CDR3 loop reads CASSKRTSEDGYTF. As DNA, the CDR3 is TGTGCCAGCAGTAAACGGACTTCGGAGGATGGCTACACCTTC.

J is TRBJ1-3 and V is TRBV6-6; a possible D gene is TRBD1 (6 bases). Germline CDR1 and CDR2: MNHNY and SVGAGI (reference sequence). The CDR3 covers 13 residues. V was cut by 10 bases and J by 3 bases, with 13 bases left in between. CDR3 sequence: CATAGAYGNTIYF. CDR3 coding DNA: TGTGCCACGGCGGGGGCGTATGGAAACACCATATATTTT.

The chain combines TRBV7-2 with TRBJ2-3, with D perhaps given as TRBD1 or TRBD2 (6 bases each). V lost 6 bases and J 5 bases, leaving 24 bases between the germline ends. This CDR3 is 17 amino acids long. The germline V gene has CDR1 SGHTA and CDR2 FQGNSA. In DNA, the CDR3 is TGTGCCAGCAGTCCCACGGGGTGGGGGGCTACGGGAGATACGCAGTATTTT. The encoded protein is CASSPTGWGATGDTQYF.

J is TRBJ1-3 and V is TRBV9; no definite D call. The germline CDR1 and CDR2 sequences are SGDLS and YYNGEE. Trimming left V 3 bases short and J 0 bases short, with 16 bases between. The CDR3 runs 17 residues. The CDR3 region has the DNA TGTGCCAGCAGCGCCCTAGCGGCAGTCGACTCTGGAAACACCATATATTTT. As protein: CASSALAAVDSGNTIYF.

The chain links TRBV19 to TRBJ1-2; D possibly corresponds to TRBD1 (6 bases). The CDR3 runs 13 residues. Trimming left V 7 bases short and J 4 bases short, with 13 bases between. Germline loops: CDR1 LNHDA, CDR2 SQIVND (reference sequence). CDR3: CASTVDRSYGYTF. The CDR3 nucleotides are TGTGCCAGTACCGTAGACAGGAGCTATGGCTACACCTTC.